This is a list of T cell receptor beta chains from one sample in a study of CD8+ T cells in alopecia areata. Measured with immunoSEQ multiplex PCR; TCRdb has only the in-frame clones, and not every one. The repertoire holds about 190,000 clones, with over 60% as singletons. The sequenced sample was CD4+ T cells sorted from blood, obtained at week 4, from a patient treated with tofacitinib. The source of these receptors is a human donor with alopecia areata. Both conserved end residues are part of each CDR3. The D gene is left open where the match is weak.

j_call v_call d_call cdr3_aa
TRBJ2-1 TRBV9 . CASAPRSSSWNEQFF
TRBJ1-5 TRBV19 TRBD1 CASTLGTGGQPQHF
TRBJ1-2 TRBV29-1 TRBD1 CSVEPRDRRWSYTF
TRBJ1-6 TRBV4-1 . CASSQDASIDYNSPLHF
TRBJ2-3 TRBV27 . CASSRGTDTQYF
TRBJ2-2 TRBV5-1 . CASSLPTNSGELFF
TRBJ2-5 TRBV7-2 . CASSLDLVGTQYF
TRBJ2-1 TRBV30 TRBD2 CAWSGLAGGLNEQFF
TRBJ2-3 TRBV19 TRBD2 CASRPLAGGTDTQYF
TRBJ1-3 TRBV7-9 . CASSSRGSGNTIYF
TRBJ1-1 TRBV11-2 . CASSQPPDRISSNTEAFF
TRBJ2-1 TRBV30 . CARGRSSYNEQFF
TRBJ2-7 TRBV5-1 . CASSPGTPSSYEQYF
TRBJ1-2 TRBV7-9 . CASSLVSTSGGGYTF
TRBJ2-4 TRBV2 . CARRRLPGSAKNIQYF
TRBJ2-7 TRBV19 . CASREGGRYEQYF
TRBJ2-3 TRBV27 . CASSLSGDTQYF
TRBJ2-5 TRBV29-1 . CSHSTGETQYF
TRBJ1-4 TRBV29-1 TRBD1 CSAHRGSGEKLFF
TRBJ2-5 TRBV18 TRBD1 CASSPLSGQGQETQYF
TRBJ2-3 TRBV5-1 . CASRPEIGDTQYF
TRBJ2-5 TRBV9 . CASSVGRLAQETQYF
TRBJ2-1 TRBV29-1 . CSVTGYSYNEQFF
TRBJ1-5 TRBV30 TRBD1 CAWSVRDSQPQHF
TRBJ2-1 TRBV7-7 TRBD1 CASSLGDRGYNEQFF
TRBJ1-2 TRBV6-5 . CASSYSANYGYTF
TRBJ2-1 TRBV9 TRBD2 CASSVGWASGGIGQFF
TRBJ1-1 TRBV29-1 . CSVERVLEGGAFF
TRBJ1-2 TRBV6-1 . CASSDPVERLYTF
TRBJ1-1 TRBV29-1 TRBD1 CSVDRGLGTEAFF
TRBJ1-5 TRBV6-5 . CASRTGSNQPQHF
TRBJ2-1 TRBV5-4 . CASSLQASYNEQFF
TRBJ1-6 TRBV23-1 TRBD1 CASSLTGYPPTGKNSPLHF
TRBJ2-5 TRBV28 . CASARPQGGETQYF
TRBJ1-2 TRBV25-1 . CASSESPSTGGYTF
TRBJ1-2 TRBV7-9 . CASSITGNYGYTF
TRBJ2-7 TRBV4-1 . CASSQVGTATYEQYF
TRBJ1-6 TRBV7-3 . CASSQYNSPLHF
TRBJ2-3 TRBV29-1 . CSVEGGIPTDTQYF
TRBJ2-3 TRBV7-8 . CASSSTDTQYF
TRBJ2-5 TRBV29-1 . CSVGEQETQYF
TRBJ1-1 TRBV7-2 . CASSLSVAGTEAFF
TRBJ2-5 TRBV7-8 TRBD2 CASSLGRLGLAGGRQETQYF
TRBJ1-6 TRBV5-4 . CASSPQGVNSPLHF